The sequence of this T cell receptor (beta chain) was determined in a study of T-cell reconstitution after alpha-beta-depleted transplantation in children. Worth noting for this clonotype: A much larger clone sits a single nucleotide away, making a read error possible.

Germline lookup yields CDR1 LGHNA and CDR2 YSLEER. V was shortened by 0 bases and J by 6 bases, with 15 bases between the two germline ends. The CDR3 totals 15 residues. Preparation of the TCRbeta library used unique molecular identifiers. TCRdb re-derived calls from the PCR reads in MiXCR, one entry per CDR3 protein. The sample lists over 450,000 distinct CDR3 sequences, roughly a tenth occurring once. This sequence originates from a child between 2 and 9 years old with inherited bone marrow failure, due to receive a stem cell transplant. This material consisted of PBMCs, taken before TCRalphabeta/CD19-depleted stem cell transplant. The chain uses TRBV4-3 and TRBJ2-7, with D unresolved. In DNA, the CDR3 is TGCGCCAGCAGCCAAGAGCCCGGCGGCCACTGCGAGCAGTACTTC. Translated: CASSQEPGGHCEQYF.